These T cell receptor beta chains were read from a single sample in a study of molecular identifiers for immune sequencing clone quantification. TCRdb re-derived calls from the PCR reads in MiXCR, one entry per CDR3 protein. The sample shows approximately 680,000 distinct CDR3 sequences, about 25% of them seen only once. The material sequenced was naive CD8+ T cells from blood, with Jurkat cell RNA spiked in. The source is a human donor in good health. Some libraries in this study had Jurkat cell RNA spiked in. Both conserved end residues are part of each CDR3. The D gene is left open where the match is weak.

cdr3_length d_call v_call cdr3_aa
13 NA TRBV29-1 CSGEVLTYNEQFF
16 NA TRBV2 CASSEVGQGMNTEAFF
13 TRBD2 TRBV20-1 CSARRRGYYAQYF
17 NA TRBV28 CASSLGPGPSAQETQYF
14 TRBD1 TRBV19 CASSAWTGNYEQYF
18 TRBD2 TRBV24-1 CATSDLPRTSGLYNEQFF
15 NA TRBV20-1 CSARDLGDSYNEQFF
15 TRBD2 TRBV30 CAWRPGPSGEDTPYF
15 NA TRBV28 CASSLGQVGGQPQHF
12 NA TRBV4-1 CASSHLPGLLSF
14 NA TRBV9 CASSAAGLYNEQFF
16 NA TRBV19 CASSTLATGRTGELFF
16 TRBD2 TRBV9 CASSVWAGGDTGELFF
15 TRBD1 TRBV19 CASNHKTGGDYGYTF
15 TRBD1 TRBV5-3 CARSLKAGGKDTQYF
13 NA TRBV18 CASSPLPEPEAFF
16 NA TRBV11-2 CASSLREVGSYNEQFF
15 TRBD1 TRBV7-8 CASSSRQGGTYEQYF
14 NA TRBV11-2 CASSLGTPSNIQYF
16 TRBD1 TRBV7-9 CASGGQWNSGANVLTF
12 NA TRBV27 CASSLSRGRAFF
14 NA TRBV20-1 CSARDPARTDTQYF
13 NA TRBV10-3 CAISEGGVYEQYF
15 NA TRBV12-3/TRBV12-4 CAGSYSGSGANVLTF
16 NA TRBV28 CASSPPAGATNEKLFF
14 TRBD2 TRBV30 CAWGATREGYEQYF
15 NA TRBV19 CASSISRGPNEKLFF
15 TRBD2 TRBV5-4 CASSNPSGNSYEQYF
13 NA TRBV6-5 CASSHDGRYEQYF
13 NA TRBV4-1 CASSGREAAEAFF
20 TRBD2 TRBV20-1 CSASGSDSGSKSIAYNEQFF
14 NA TRBV5-6 CASSLASFSYEQYF
14 NA TRBV28 CASSLGRLISGYTF
15 TRBD2 TRBV20-1 CSAYIPGLASNEQYF
15 NA TRBV9 CASSVAGRGDQPQHF
15 NA TRBV6-5 CASSYSVASGNEQFF
14 NA TRBV20-1 CSARLDSSSYEQYF
12 NA TRBV3-1 CASSGLRGTQYF
17 NA TRBV7-9 CASSPLGASLSTDTQYF
16 TRBD1 TRBV12-3/TRBV12-4 CASSSVGGNSNQPQHF
14 NA TRBV12-3/TRBV12-4 CASSFAGPNTEAFF
13 TRBD1 TRBV6-2/TRBV6-3 CASSTDRIYEQYF
13 NA TRBV24-1 CATSDGMDTEAFF
14 NA TRBV10-3 CAISDPGGNQPQHF
19 TRBD2 TRBV7-2 CASSFPIAGMESGTDTQYF
14 TRBD1 TRBV6-5 CASRDRFSTDTQYF